This T cell receptor (beta chain) was documented in a study of T cell repertoires in cytomegalovirus infection. About the study: Public TCR beta signatures marked donors with CMV infection and the matching HLA.

The germline V gene encodes CDR1 SGHVS and CDR2 FQNEAQ. Trimming took off 5 bases at V and 9 bases at J, with 17 bases between the two ends. The CDR3 totals 14 residues. Whole-study findings and limits: Within the response measured ex vivo, HLA-C-restricted CMV-specific TCR beta clonotypes were dominant. People with CMV and the relevant HLA were identified by cumulative public TCR beta family frequency.

This clonotype was seen repeatedly, ten times or more. Its target is unknown. TCRdb re-derived calls from the reads in MiXCR, one entry per CDR3 protein. Here the sample spans 150,000 to 200,000 distinct CDR3 sequences, roughly 9.8% being singletons. Sequencing was done on a sample of PBMCs. This receptor was taken from a human donor in good health (CMV status not recorded). Some clones in this sample may be carry-over from other donors' samples. This chain links TRBV7-8 with TRBJ2-1; D may be TRBD2 (5 bases). Here the CDR3 DNA reads TGTGCCAGCAGCCTCAGACCGAGAGGGAGTGAGCAGTTCTTC. Amino acids: CASSLRPRGSEQFF.